The 22 T cell receptor beta chains listed next were all sequenced from one sample in a study of blood T cells in healthy people across ages. A second PCR of 7 to 11 cycles used a sample-barcoded 5' primer and a J-beta primer mix. In TCRdb, the 5' RACE reads were re-called with MiXCR into one record per CDR3 protein. The sample has 760,000 or so distinct CDR3 sequences, 25% seen once. These data also featured in a second study, about T cells of mothers and their children.

The sequenced sample was blood. These receptor sequences come from a boy aged 10-17 years in good health.

A few counts support this clonotype. V usage is TRBV7-2 and J usage is TRBJ1-4; TRBD1 matches at 9 bases. The V gene's germline CDR1 is SGHTA and CDR2 FQGNSA. This CDR3 spans 16 amino acids. V was pared by 1 base and J by 10 bases, with 10 bases of the junction left unmatched. CDR3 in amino acids: CASSLGTGGAYGKLFF. CDR3 nucleotides: TGTGCCAGCAGCTTAGGCACAGGGGGCGCGTATGGAAAACTGTTTTTT. The full variable domain, with the rest looked up from reference TRBV7-2 and TRBJ1-4, is GAGVSQSPSNKVTEKGKDVELRCDPISGHTALYWYRQSLGQGLEFLIYFQGNSAPDKSGLPSDRFSAERTGGSVSTLTIQRTQQEDSAVYLCASSLGTGGAYGKLFFGSGTQLSVL.

V is TRBV20-1 and J is TRBJ2-5; D is undetermined. The DNA end lines up better with TRBJ2-1; the J call may be wrong. Germline V gene data show CDR1 as DFQATT and CDR2 as SNEGSKA (reference sequence). The CDR3 is made up of 12 amino acids. Here the CDR3 reads CSAPTVGNEQFF. The CDR3 coding sequence is TGCAGTGCCCCGACGGTGGGCAATGAGCAGTTCTTC.

This clonotype occurred a few times. The gene calls are TRBV12-3 or TRBV12-4 and TRBJ2-7; no reliable D call. CDR3 length: 14 residues. The V and J ends lost 6 bases and 1 base respectively, with 13 bases between them. CDR3 sequence: CASRFGKGSYEQYF. In DNA form, the CDR3 reads TGTGCCAGCAGATTTGGGAAAGGTTCCTACGAGCAGTACTTC.

The rearrangement uses TRBV28 and TRBJ2-7; 10 positions match TRBD2. With V trimmed by 8 bases and J by 6 bases, 13 bases remained unmatched. Germline lookup yields CDR1 MDHEN and CDR2 SYDVKM. The CDR3 runs to 15 residues. The CDR3 is CASHRDKASGSEQYF. The CDR3 bases are TGTGCCAGCCACCGGGACAAGGCTAGCGGGAGCGAGCAGTACTTC.

This clonotype came up a few times. The rearrangement links TRBV28 to TRBJ2-5; TRBD1 agrees at 8 bases. The DNA matches TRBJ2-7 better at its end, which makes the J call doubtful. Germline V gene lookup returns CDR1 MDHEN and CDR2 SYDVKM. This CDR3 comprises 16 residues. Written as DNA, the CDR3 is TGTGCCAGCAGTAACCTAGACAGGGGAATTTCCTACGAGCAGTACTTC. As protein: CASSNLDRGISYEQYF.

The rearrangement links TRBV4-2 to TRBJ1-1; 9 bases match TRBD1. Germline V lookup: CDR1 LGHNA, CDR2 YNFKEQ. The CDR3 has 15 amino acids. V was clipped by 3 bases and J by 4 bases; unmatched bases: 6. The CDR3, as DNA: TGTGCCAGCAGCCAGCTTGGACAGGGGATCACTGAAGCTTTCTTT. This codes for CASSQLGQGITEAFF.

The rearrangement uses TRBV27 and TRBJ2-5; the match to TRBD2 covers 11 bases. Trimming cost V 6 bases and J 2 bases; bases outside gene matches: 5. The CDR3 consists of 15 residues. Germline V gives CDR1 MNHEY, CDR2 SMNVEV (reference sequence). CDR3 loop: CASRSGLAAQETQYF. Written as DNA, the CDR3 is TGTGCCAGCAGGTCGGGACTAGCGGCACAAGAGACCCAGTACTTC.

This clonotype was seen a few times. The chain employs TRBV20-1 and TRBJ2-7; TRBD2 aligns across 12 bases. V trimming: 4 bases; J trimming: 6 bases; junction bases outside the gene matches: 10. Germline V gene data show CDR1 as DFQATT and CDR2 as SNEGSKA (reference sequence). The CDR3 contains 15 residues. The CDR3 spells CSATPRLAGVVEQYF. The CDR3, as DNA: TGCAGTGCTACACCCCGACTAGCGGGAGTGGTCGAGCAGTACTTC.

This sequence joins TRBV7-9 and TRBJ1-5; 7 bases fit TRBD1. This CDR3 spans 17 amino acids. Looked up from germline, CDR1 is SEHNR and CDR2 is FQNEAQ (reference sequence). With V trimmed by 3 bases and J by 2 bases, 10 bases remained unmatched. In nucleotides, the CDR3 is TGTGCCAGCAGCTTTGATACAGGGGAGAGGGGCAATCAGCCCCAGCATTTT. Protein product: CASSFDTGERGNQPQHF. The whole variable domain, filled in from reference TRBV7-9 and TRBJ1-5, reads DTGVSQNPRHKITKRGQNVTFRCDPISEHNRLYWYRQTLGQGPEFLTYFQNEAQLEKSRLLSDRFSAERPKGSFSTLEIQRTEQGDSAMYLCASSFDTGERGNQPQHFGDGTRLSIL.

V and J are TRBV6-1 and TRBJ2-7; TRBD1 agrees at 9 bases. Germline loops: CDR1 MNHNS, CDR2 SASEGT. The CDR3 totals 15 residues. With V trimmed by 3 bases and J by 5 bases, 8 bases remained unmatched. The chain's CDR3 is CASSETGGVLHEQYF. The CDR3 DNA reads TGTGCCAGCAGTGAGACAGGGGGTGTCCTCCACGAGCAGTACTTC.

J is TRBJ2-3 and V is TRBV11-2; 8 nucleotides match TRBD2. Looked up from germline, CDR1 is SGHAT and CDR2 is FQNNGV. V was pared by 6 bases and J by 7 bases, with 6 bases of the junction left unmatched. The CDR3 extends over 13 amino acids. The CDR3 protein is CASSNGGVYTQYF. The CDR3 nucleotides read TGTGCCAGCAGTAACGGGGGGGTTTATACGCAGTATTTT.

This clonotype occurred a few times. The chain employs TRBV6-6 and TRBJ2-7; 11 bases align to TRBD2. Germline V gene data show CDR1 as MNHNY and CDR2 as SVGAGI (reference sequence). The CDR3 has 15 residues. J gave up 2 bases and V 5 bases, and 5 bases lay outside the gene matches. The CDR3 bases are TGTGCCAGCAGTCCACTAGCGGGAGATGCCTACGAGCAGTACTTC. Translated: CASSPLAGDAYEQYF.

This clonotype has only a few counts. V and J are TRBV29-1 and TRBJ2-1, with TRBD1 identical over 8 bases. V lost 4 bases and J lost 8; bases outside the gene matches: 13. This CDR3 region has 15 residues. Germline V gene sequence: CDR1 SQVTM, CDR2 ANQGSEA. DNA of the CDR3: TGCAGCGTTGTTCGTAAGGGGACAGGCATCGATGAGCAGTTCTTC. Translated, it gives CSVVRKGTGIDEQFF.

This clonotype was observed a handful of times. The V call is TRBV5-1, the J call TRBJ2-3; 8 bases match TRBD2. This CDR3 contains 16 residues. Germline CDR1 is SGHRS and CDR2 is YFSETQ. Unmatched junction bases numbered 10, after V lost 1 base and J lost 6 bases. CDR3 sequence (DNA): TGCGCCAGCAGCTTGAGGAGCGGGAGTAGGAGGGATACGCAGTATTTT. This translates into CASSLRSGSRRDTQYF.

The chain joins TRBV15 to TRBJ2-1, with D possibly matching TRBD1 (6 bases). Germline-derived CDR1 and CDR2 are LNHNV and YYDKDF (reference sequence). The CDR3 has 16 residues. V was shortened by 5 bases and J by 0 bases, with 14 bases between the two germline ends. CDR3: CATSGDRGGSYNEQFF. CDR3 DNA: TGTGCCACCAGCGGGGATCGAGGGGGCTCCTACAATGAGCAGTTCTTC.

This clonotype showed up just a few times. The chain carries TRBV5-1 and TRBJ2-1; D tentatively reads TRBD1 or TRBD2 (5 bases each). Trimming took off 7 bases at V and 2 bases at J, with 13 bases between the two ends. Germline assignment: CDR1 SGHRS and CDR2 YFSETQ. This CDR3 contains 14 residues. CDR3 nucleotides: TGCGCCAGCGGACAAGCGGAACCCTACAATGAGCAGTTCTTC. Translating gives CASGQAEPYNEQFF.

In this sample, this clonotype turned up once. This chain uses TRBV5-1 with TRBJ2-3; D is ambiguous. CDR1 and CDR2 from the germline V gene are SGHRS and YFSETQ. This CDR3 contains 15 residues. V was clipped by 4 bases and J by 2 bases, with 14 bases between them. CDR3 protein: CASSVKTRDTDTQYF. The CDR3 DNA reads as TGCGCCAGCAGCGTAAAGACAAGAGACACAGATACGCAGTATTTT.

The rearrangement uses TRBV7-9 and TRBJ2-1; D remains ambiguous. TRBJ2-5 explains the end of the DNA better; the J call may be wrong. This CDR3 spans 14 amino acids. CDR1 is SEHNR, CDR2 FQNEAQ, per germline (reference sequence). CDR3 sequence (DNA): TGTGCCAGCAGCTTATTATTGGATAAGGAGACCCAGTACTTC. It translates to CASSLLLDKETQYF.

The chain carries TRBV4-1 and TRBJ2-4, with D unresolved. Germline V CDR1 and CDR2: MGHRA, YSYEKL. The CDR3 totals 14 residues. The V end lost 8 bases, the J end lost 0 bases, and 11 bases lay between the germline ends. CDR3 in DNA: TGCGCCAGCGGGCCAGAGTTAGCCAAAAACATTCAGTACTTC. Protein sequence: CASGPELAKNIQYF.

The V and J genes are TRBV7-9 and TRBJ2-1; possible D gene TRBD2, 6 bases. Germline lookup yields CDR1 SEHNR and CDR2 FQNEAQ (reference sequence). The germline V and J ends were trimmed by 5 bases and 14 bases, with 16 bases remaining between them. The CDR3 runs to 12 residues. Written as DNA, the CDR3 is TGTGCCAGCAGCCCCTTCCCCGGGGAGGAGTTCTTC. Protein sequence: CASSPFPGEEFF.

J is TRBJ2-7 and V is TRBV9; 12 bases map to TRBD2. V shed 8 bases and J 3 bases; nucleotides not matched to a gene: 12. There are 16 residues in the CDR3. Germline values: CDR1 SGDLS, CDR2 YYNGEE. In DNA, the CDR3 is TGTGCCAGGGGACTAGCGGGCATTGGCGGGATCTACGAGCAGTACTTC. This encodes CARGLAGIGGIYEQYF.

The rearrangement uses TRBV20-1 and TRBJ2-3; D not resolved. The CDR3 extends over 13 amino acids. V dropped 5 bases and J dropped 2 bases, with 11 bases sitting between them. CDR1 is DFQATT, CDR2 SNEGSKA, per germline (reference sequence). CDR3 DNA sequence: TGCAGTGCTGACCCCCAGACCACAGATACGCAGTATTTT. Protein sequence: CSADPQTTDTQYF.